Below, one T cell receptor (beta chain) is given with its context. This record comes from a study of blood T cell repertoires in COVID-19. Data came from immunoSEQ multiplex PCR; TCRdb stores just in-frame clones and leaves some out. This repertoire shows some 78,000 clones, about 91% found once; its top ten account for around 12%. The CDR3 has 14 residues. The V end was cut by 4 bases, the J end by 6 bases, with 13 bases between. Per the germline V gene, CDR1 is KGHSY and CDR2 is FQNENV. This rearrangement joins TRBV16 to TRBJ1-5; perhaps TRBD1 as D (6 bases). Sequencing was done on a sample of peripheral blood. This clonotype was sampled from a man in his sixties or seventies with active or convalescent COVID-19. The CDR3 sequence is CASSPNRVIQPQHF. The CDR3 DNA reads TGTGCCAGCAGCCCGAACAGGGTTATTCAGCCCCAGCATTTT.